The 15 T cell receptor beta chains reported below all come from one sample, sequenced in a study of CD8 T cells in Susac syndrome. RNA in amounts of about 0.5 to 1 ug was reverse transcribed with random hexamers. Each CDR3 protein gets one entry after TCRdb re-called the immunoSEQ multiplex PCR reads with MiXCR. Of 100,000 to 150,000 distinct CDR3 sequences in the sample, more than 90% were seen once. The sequenced material came from CD4+ T cells from PBMCs. Receptors originate from a human donor in good health.

The chain is built from TRBV7-9 and TRBJ2-4, with 7 positions matching TRBD2. The CDR3 has 18 amino acids. Germline V gives CDR1 SEHNR, CDR2 FQNEAQ (reference sequence). Losses at the gene ends were 2 bases for V and 1 base for J; bases not matched to a gene: 11. The DNA for the CDR3 is TGTGCCAGCAGCTTATGGTCTAGCGGACTACGTGCCAAAAACATTCAGTACTTC. It encodes CASSLWSSGLRAKNIQYF.

The chain joins TRBV7-8 to TRBJ2-6; D possibly corresponds to TRBD1 (6 bases). The CDR3 contains 18 residues. Trimming removed 5 bases at V and 0 bases at J, with 17 bases between. Per the germline V gene, CDR1 is SGHVS and CDR2 is FQNEAQ. The CDR3 spells CASSHVPDSHSGANVLTF. The CDR3 nucleotides read TGTGCCAGCAGCCATGTCCCGGACAGCCACTCTGGGGCCAACGTCCTGACTTTC.

V usage is TRBV2 and J usage is TRBJ1-1; D possibly corresponds to TRBD1 (5 bases). CDR3 length: 14 residues. Germline CDR1 and CDR2: SNHLY and FYNNEI. V was shortened by 0 bases and J by 6 bases, with 11 bases between the two germline ends. CDR3 nucleotide sequence: TGTGCCAGCAGTGAAGCGGGGGGGAGGCCTGAAGCTTTCTTT. As protein: CASSEAGGRPEAFF.

In its sample, this clonotype was seen once. J is TRBJ2-1 and V is TRBV4-2; 9 bases line up with TRBD2. The junction had 9 bases not matched to a gene; V was cut back by 4 bases and J by 8 bases. The CDR3 covers 15 residues. Germline loops: CDR1 LGHNA, CDR2 YNFKEQ. The CDR3 protein is CASSPEVAGVYEQFF. CDR3 bases: TGTGCCAGCAGCCCTGAGGTAGCGGGAGTATATGAGCAGTTCTTC.

This rearrangement joins TRBV3-1 to TRBJ2-7; 11 positions match TRBD2. Trimming at V came to 4 bases and at J to 0 bases, leaving 2 bases not matched to a gene. There are 15 residues in the CDR3. In germline, CDR1 is LGHDT, CDR2 YNNKEL (reference sequence). The CDR3 nucleotides are TGTGCCAGCAGCCGGGGACTAGCGGACTCCTACGAGCAGTACTTC. This encodes CASSRGLADSYEQYF.

CDR3 nucleotide sequence: TGTGCCAGCCAGGCGGGGACAGGGGATATCATTCAGTACTTC. This sequence encodes CASQAGTGDIIQYF. The chain links TRBV2 to TRBJ2-4; 10 nucleotides line up with TRBD1. Germline V CDR1 and CDR2: SNHLY, FYNNEI. The CDR3 spans 14 residues. Losses at the gene ends were 8 bases for V and 9 bases for J; bases not matched to a gene: 10.

The V call is TRBV25-1, the J call TRBJ2-1; D is possibly TRBD1 or TRBD2 (5 bases each). This CDR3 has 12 residues. V lost 6 bases, J lost 12 bases, and 15 bases lay in between. Per germline, CDR1 MGHDK and CDR2 SYGVNS. The CDR3 nucleotides are TGTGCCAGCAGAAATGGCGCTGGGGGGCAGTTCTTC. Its translation is CASRNGAGGQFF. The full variable domain, completed using reference TRBV25-1 and TRBJ2-1, is EADIYQTPRYLVIGTGKKITLECSQTMGHDKMYWYQQDPGMELHLIHYSYGVNSTEKGDLSSESTVSRIRTEHFPLTLESARPSHTSQYLCASRNGAGGQFFGPGTRLTVL.

J is TRBJ1-3 and V is TRBV18, with 10 positions matching TRBD1. The CDR3 is 17 residues long. V was clipped by 2 bases and J by 9 bases; unmatched bases: 13. Germline CDR1 KGHSH, CDR2 LQKENI. DNA for the CDR3: TGTGCCAGCTCACCAGCACCGGGACAGGGGACGGAAGGCACCATATATTTT. This encodes CASSPAPGQGTEGTIYF.

The gene calls are TRBV28 and TRBJ2-7, with D maybe TRBD2 (6 bases). Trimming took off 5 bases at V and 5 bases at J, with 13 bases between the two ends. From germline, CDR1 is MDHEN and CDR2 SYDVKM. The CDR3 loop spans 13 amino acids. The CDR3, as DNA: TGTGCCAGCAGTGTTCTAGCGACCGACGAGCAGTACTTC. Translated: CASSVLATDEQYF.

This chain joins TRBV28 and TRBJ1-1; D is perhaps TRBD1 (6 bases). Trimming shortened V by 3 bases and J by 1 base, and 12 bases separated the two germline ends. Per germline, CDR1 MDHEN and CDR2 SYDVKM. The CDR3 is 15 residues long. The CDR3 reads CASSFRGGQNTEAFF. The CDR3, as DNA: TGTGCCAGCAGTTTTCGGGGGGGACAGAACACTGAAGCTTTCTTT. The full variable domain, rest sourced from reference TRBV28 and TRBJ1-1, is DVKVTQSSRYLVKRTGEKVFLECVQDMDHENMFWYRQDPGLGLRLIYFSYDVKMKEKGDIPEGYSVSREKKERFSLILESASTNQTSMYLCASSFRGGQNTEAFFGQGTRLTVV.

The genes are TRBV18 and TRBJ2-7, with unresolved D. V lost 3 bases and J 1 base, leaving 10 bases between the germline ends. Germline-derived CDR1 and CDR2 are KGHSH and LQKENI. The CDR3 has 14 residues. The DNA for the CDR3 is TGTGCCAGCTCACCTCCGGGCCTTTCCTACGAGCAGTACTTC. It is translated as CASSPPGLSYEQYF. The full variable domain, with the rest looked up from reference TRBV18 and TRBJ2-7, is NAGVMQNPRHLVRRRGQEARLRCSPMKGHSHVYWYRQLPEEGLKFMVYLQKENIIDESGMPKERFSAEFPKEGPSILRIQQVVRGDSAAYFCASSPPGLSYEQYFGPGTRLTVT.

The CDR3 spells CATSTGVSTDTQYF. In DNA, the CDR3 is TGTGCCACCTCGACAGGGGTTAGCACAGATACGCAGTATTTT. J is TRBJ2-3 and V is TRBV2; 8 positions agree with TRBD1. Germline V CDR1 and CDR2: SNHLY, FYNNEI. Trimming cost V 10 bases and J 0 bases; bases outside gene matches: 6. The CDR3 has 14 residues.

This rearrangement joins TRBV2 to TRBJ1-5; weak D call: TRBD1 (5 bases). CDR1 SNHLY and CDR2 FYNNEI come from the germline V gene. This CDR3 has 14 amino acids. V gave up 6 bases and J gave up 4 bases, with 13 bases separating them. This CDR3 is CASRRPQGNQPQHF. DNA for the CDR3: TGTGCCAGCAGAAGACCCCAGGGAAATCAGCCCCAGCATTTT. The whole variable domain, remainder taken from reference TRBV2 and TRBJ1-5, is EPEVTQTPSHQVTQMGQEVILRCVPISNHLYFYWYRQILGQKVEFLVSFYNNEISEKSEIFDDQFSVERPDGSNFTLKIRSTKLEDSAMYFCASRRPQGNQPQHFGDGTRLSIL.

V and J are TRBV5-1 and TRBJ2-7, with TRBD2 identical over 9 bases. With V trimmed by 4 bases and J by 0 bases, 8 bases remained unmatched. Germline CDR1 is SGHRS and CDR2 is YFSETQ. This CDR3 is 16 amino acids long. The CDR3 coding sequence is TGCGCCAGCAGCCGCGGGGGGGCATCTAGCTCCTACGAGCAGTACTTC. Translating it yields CASSRGGASSSYEQYF. Drawing the rest from reference TRBV5-1 and TRBJ2-7, the complete variable domain is KAGVTQTPRYLIKTRGQQVTLSCSPISGHRSVSWYQQTPGQGLQFLFEYFSETQRNKGNFPGRFSGRQFSNSRSEMNVSTLELGDSALYLCASSRGGASSSYEQYFGPGTRLTVT.

J is TRBJ2-1 and V is TRBV4-1; D is unresolved. V lost 1 base and J 0 bases, leaving 10 bases between the germline ends. Germline V gives CDR1 MGHRA, CDR2 YSYEKL. This CDR3 is built from 16 residues. The CDR3 is CASSQVDMVSYNEQFF. The CDR3, as DNA: TGCGCCAGCAGCCAAGTTGATATGGTCTCCTACAATGAGCAGTTCTTC.